Listed here are 8 T cell receptor beta chains from one sample, sequenced in a study of molecular identifiers for immune sequencing clone quantification. TCRdb itself ran the PCR reads through MiXCR, one entry per CDR3 protein. This sample has approximately 500,000 distinct CDR3 sequences, with 20% to 25% found just once. Sample: naive CD8+ T cells from blood, with Jurkat cell RNA spiked in. Sample subset: FACS-sorted CD8+CD4-CCR7+CD45RA+ naive T cells. Receptor source: a human donor in good health. Some libraries in this study had Jurkat cell RNA spiked in.

This clonotype occurred many times. The genes are TRBV7-9 and TRBJ1-5; D is unresolved. The V end lost 3 bases, the J end lost 5 bases, and 8 bases lay between the germline ends. CDR1 and CDR2 (germline): SEHNR, FQNEAQ (reference sequence). This CDR3 comprises 13 residues. The chain's CDR3 is CASSFESHQPQHF. CDR3 in DNA: TGTGCCAGCAGCTTTGAGTCGCATCAGCCCCAGCATTTT.

This clonotype was observed a few times. The chain uses TRBV7-6 and TRBJ2-7, with D perhaps matching TRBD1 or TRBD2 (5 bases each). The CDR3 runs to 14 residues. CDR1 is SGHVS, CDR2 FNYEAQ, per germline. V lost 5 bases and J 2 bases, leaving 13 bases between the germline ends. CDR3 coding DNA: TGTGCCAGCAGCCCGGGGACCGATACCTACGAGCAGTACTTC. Protein: CASSPGTDTYEQYF.

This clonotype has at least ten counts. The rearrangement uses TRBV9 and TRBJ1-1; 9 nucleotides match TRBD1. Germline values: CDR1 SGDLS, CDR2 YYNGEE. V was pared by 3 bases and J by 3 bases, with 6 bases of the junction left unmatched. The CDR3 length is 15 residues. CDR3 DNA: TGTGCCAGCAGCGGAGAACAGGGGGCTGACACTGAAGCTTTCTTT. Protein sequence: CASSGEQGADTEAFF.

For this clonotype: This may stem from a read error, because a much larger clone lies one nucleotide away. The rearrangement uses TRBV4-2 and TRBJ2-1, with 7 bases that match TRBD2. This CDR3 contains 16 residues. Germline values: CDR1 LGHNA, CDR2 YNFKEQ. The V segment lost 3 bases and the J segment 7 bases; nucleotides outside the gene matches: 12. This chain's CDR3 is CASSQGGSGTDNEQFF. The CDR3 DNA follows: TGTGCCAGCAGCCAGGGAGGAAGCGGGACGGATAATGAGCAGTTCTTC.

The chain combines TRBV14 with TRBJ2-7; a possible D gene is TRBD1 (6 bases). V lost 5 bases and J 7 bases, leaving 12 bases between the germline ends. Germline V CDR1 and CDR2: SGHDN, FVKESK. The CDR3 runs 12 residues. The DNA of the CDR3 is TGTGCCAGCAGCTTGACCGGGACAGAGCAGTACTTC. Residues: CASSLTGTEQYF.

The table lists this clonotype with a few counts. J is TRBJ2-7 and V is TRBV27; perhaps TRBD2 as D (6 bases). Germline loops: CDR1 MNHEY, CDR2 SMNVEV (reference sequence). The CDR3 consists of 14 residues. V lost 4 bases to trimming and J lost 4 bases, with 14 bases between them. The CDR3: CASSWAVEGYEQYF. CDR3 nucleotides: TGTGCCAGCAGTTGGGCCGTGGAGGGGTACGAGCAGTACTTC.

This clonotype was seen a handful of times. J is TRBJ2-2 and V is TRBV6-2 or TRBV6-3; D is uncertain. V was clipped by 5 bases and J by 4 bases, with 14 bases between them. CDR1 and CDR2 (germline): MNHEY, SVGEGT. CDR3 size: 15 residues. The chain's CDR3 is CASSPTWTGTGELFF. The CDR3 DNA sequence: TGTGCCAGCAGTCCCACCTGGACGGGCACCGGGGAGCTGTTTTTT.

In its sample, this clonotype was seen many times. The genes are TRBV3-1 and TRBJ2-5, with TRBD2 matching 9 bases. The CDR3 loop spans 15 amino acids. The V and J ends lost 1 base and 5 bases, in that order; junction bases with no gene match: 5. The V gene's germline CDR1 is LGHDT and CDR2 YNNKEL (reference sequence). CDR3 amino acids: CASSQVIAGVETQYF. The CDR3 bases are TGTGCCAGCAGCCAAGTAATAGCGGGGGTGGAGACCCAGTACTTC.